The T cell receptor beta chain under discussion was sequenced for a study of OX40 agonist ivuxolimab in advanced cancers. The wider study: Six ivuxolimab dose levels, 0.01 to 10 mg/kg, were given intravenously every 2 weeks.

In germline, CDR1 is KGHSH, CDR2 LQKENI. V lost 8 bases and J lost 4, with 14 bases in between. CDR3 length equals 14 residues. Produced via immunoSEQ multiplex PCR; TCRdb's table is partial and in-frame only. The data contain about 77,000 clones, 65% to 85% of them singletons. This receptor was obtained from an adult with an advanced solid tumor such as melanoma, head and neck, liver or kidney cancer. V is TRBV18 and J is TRBJ2-2; D uncertain. The sample in question was CD4+ or CD8+ T cells sorted from blood, obtained in a trial of the OX40 agonist ivuxolimab. The CDR3 bases are TGTGCCAGCCGGAGTATTGGGTCCACCGGGGAGCTGTTTTTT. Amino acid sequence: CASRSIGSTGELFF.